This T cell receptor (beta chain) emerged from a study of CD8 T cells in ankylosing spondylitis (dated by TCRdb to about 2017). Describing the broader study: The study set out to find disease-linked TCR variants by profiling T cell receptor beta repertoires in ankylosing spondylitis patients and healthy donors. The whole study cohort included 108 healthy donors and 20 to 25 ankylosing spondylitis patients. Peripheral blood was sampled, and synovial fluid was additionally collected from ankylosing spondylitis patients. Study-wide conclusions, independent of this receptor: The disease-linked clones showed a CD8+ phenotype and occurred at relatively low frequencies in peripheral blood. Some of the motif variants had been reported before in the synovial fluid and blood of reactive arthritis patients, a finding that suggests common disease-initiation mechanisms. Blood from ankylosing spondylitis patients appeared to be characterized by a TCR beta motif composed of several highly homologous amino acid variants. Significant enrichment of the disease-linked clones was reported in matched synovial fluid samples from ankylosing spondylitis patients.

Sequencing relied on an Illumina HiSeq 2500. Quantitative 5'-RACE with molecular barcodes was the method used to prepare the TCR beta libraries. Per the authors' processing: To identify disease-linked TCR variants, a new computational method was used, one built on a probabilistic model of VDJ rearrangement. Clones were called with MiXCR by TCRdb after fastp trimmed the public reads at Q25, and only in-frame beta chains were retained. One record per CDR3 amino acid sequence lists the most common genes and DNA. Clone size and V and J calls follow TCRdb, not the original study. The table for this sample lists roughly 250,000 distinct CDR3 sequences; 7.5% to 9% of them were counted only once. Nearly 7% of the sample lies in the top ten. This clonotype was seen many times. Its cognate antigen has yet to be identified. No much larger clonotype is one base removed from it; base qualities were not supplied.

The TCR was taken from a male donor with ankylosing spondylitis or in good health (not recorded which). Sequenced: blood, either unsorted or a sorted T cell fraction (not recorded which).

The CDR3 region: CSVGKGAGELFF. The bases are TGCAGCGTGGGGAAGGGAGCCGGGGAGCTGTTTTTT. The sequence joins TRBV29-1 to TRBJ2-2; perhaps TRBD2 is the D gene, with 5 bases matching. V drops 6 bases and J drops 6 bases, leaving 11 bases in between. CDR1 and CDR2 were assigned from the germline V gene as SQVTM and ANQGSEA. Spanning cysteine to phenylalanine, the CDR3 consists of 12 amino acids. Only CDR3 DNA is held: 36 bases, read in frame from base 1.